The 17 T cell receptor beta chains presented below share a single source sample, sequenced in a study of beta chain features in type 1 diabetes (dated by TCRdb to 2017 to 2018). The library came from the immunoSEQ multiplex PCR assay. The entire isolated RNA was reverse transcribed using the High Capacity cDNA Reverse Transcription Kit, and thus expressed TCRB transcripts were sequenced. TCRdb stores this immuneACCESS table with in-frame sequences only. Part of the clones is absent; in the studies checked, under half of the shortfall reflects unresolved V genes, and no reason is known for the rest. A total of hundreds of thousands of clones appear in this sample, 15% of them only once. The ten largest account for about 0.087% of the sample. Sequencing input: naive CD4+ T cells from blood. In light of the paper, this sample's cell subset or site label describes: true naive CD4+ T cells. The receptors were sampled from a man between 18 and 29 years old in good health.

CDR3 amino acids: CASTPLDRTYEQYF. CDR3 DNA: TGCGCCAGCACTCCTCTAGACAGGACCTACGAGCAGTACTTC. V and J are TRBV5-1 and TRBJ2-7; D is possibly TRBD1 (6 bases). Germline V lookup: CDR1 SGHRS, CDR2 YFSETQ. The CDR3 loop spans 14 amino acids. The V and J ends lost 6 bases and 2 bases respectively, with 15 bases between them.

The rearrangement links TRBV19 to TRBJ2-7; D may be TRBD2 (6 bases). The CDR3 totals 14 residues. Between the trimmed V and J ends, which lost 5 bases and 6 bases, there was a span of 17 bases. Germline V gives CDR1 LNHDA, CDR2 SQIVND (reference sequence). In nucleotides, the CDR3 is TGTGCCAGTAGTTCCGGCGGGATTTTTCGCGAGCAGTACTTC. Translating it yields CASSSGGIFREQYF.

This chain's CDR3 is CAISGVSAHGETQYF. The CDR3 nucleotides read TGTGCCATCAGTGGGGTGTCGGCCCACGGAGAGACCCAGTACTTC. The gene calls are TRBV10-3 and TRBJ2-5, with D unresolved. CDR3 size: 15 residues. Germline V gene lookup returns CDR1 ENHRY and CDR2 SYGVKD. Trimming cost V 4 bases and J 4 bases, with 16 bases left between them.

This chain connects TRBV6-6 to TRBJ2-7; tentatively, D is TRBD1 (6 bases). The CDR3 is 14 amino acids. The V end was cut by 6 bases, the J end by 1 base, with 13 bases between. The germline V gene encodes CDR1 MNHNY and CDR2 SVGAGI (reference sequence). CDR3 region: CASRPTQGSYEQYF. CDR3 nucleotides: TGTGCCAGCAGACCCACCCAGGGGTCCTACGAGCAGTACTTC.

This clone was seen a few times. This rearrangement joins TRBV7-6 to TRBJ1-3; 7 bases align to TRBD1. There are 17 residues in the CDR3. Germline lookup yields CDR1 SGHVS and CDR2 FNYEAQ. The junction had 13 bases not matched to a gene; V was cut back by 5 bases and J by 3 bases. CDR3 nucleotide sequence: TGTGCCAGCAGCCACCCCAGACAGGGCTACCGTGGAAACACCATATATTTT. Translation gives CASSHPRQGYRGNTIYF.

This clone was detected only a few times. The chain recombines TRBV6-6 with TRBJ1-2; D may be TRBD1 (6 bases). Germline V lookup: CDR1 MNHNY, CDR2 SVGAGI (reference sequence). The CDR3 runs to 14 residues. Trimming took off 10 bases at V and 7 bases at J, with 22 bases between the two ends. This chain's CDR3 is CAIQPAGALGGYTF. The CDR3 nucleotides are TGTGCCATCCAACCCGCGGGGGCCCTCGGTGGCTACACCTTC.

This clone was detected only a few times. The V call is TRBV28, the J call TRBJ1-5; weak D call: TRBD1 (5 bases). The CDR3 covers 16 residues. CDR1 and CDR2 from the germline V gene are MDHEN and SYDVKM. The V and J ends lost 4 bases and 0 bases respectively, with 13 bases between them. CDR3 protein: CASSSKGDYSNQPQHF. Here the CDR3 DNA reads TGTGCCAGCAGTTCGAAAGGGGATTATAGCAATCAGCCCCAGCATTTT.

This sequence joins TRBV4-2 and TRBJ2-5, with 8 bases fitting TRBD2. With 2 bases clipped from V and 5 bases from J, the junction kept 4 bases outside the gene matches. This CDR3 spans 14 amino acids. Germline V CDR1 and CDR2: LGHNA, YNFKEQ. The chain's CDR3 is CASSQRGGRETQYF. CDR3 DNA sequence: TGTGCCAGCAGCCAACGGGGGGGAAGGGAGACCCAGTACTTC.

This rearrangement joins TRBV5-1 to TRBJ2-7; tentatively, D is TRBD2 (5 bases). The germline V and J ends were trimmed by 4 bases and 6 bases, with 17 bases remaining between them. Germline assignment: CDR1 SGHRS and CDR2 YFSETQ. The CDR3 extends over 14 amino acids. The CDR3 loop reads CASSPTEGSGEQYF. CDR3 in DNA: TGCGCCAGCAGCCCGACCGAGGGTTCTGGCGAGCAGTACTTC.

The chain couples TRBV28 to TRBJ1-5; TRBD1 is a possible D gene (5 bases). The CDR3 runs 14 residues. Germline-derived CDR1 and CDR2 are MDHEN and SYDVKM. Trimming shortened V by 2 bases and J by 4 bases, and 9 bases separated the two germline ends. The CDR3, as DNA: TGTGCCAGCAGTTTAACCCAGGGAAATCAGCCCCAGCATTTT. It translates to CASSLTQGNQPQHF.

The chain links TRBV5-4 to TRBJ2-6; no firm D call. The CDR3 has 16 amino acids. From germline, CDR1 is SGHNT and CDR2 YYREEE (reference sequence). With 1 base removed from V and 2 bases from J, the gap between germline ends came to 10 bases. The CDR3 nucleotides read TGTGCCAGCAGCTTGCGGTCTGGAACTGGGGCCAACGTCCTGACTTTC. Amino acid sequence: CASSLRSGTGANVLTF.

This chain joins TRBV25-1 and TRBJ1-2; no firm D call. Germline V gives CDR1 MGHDK, CDR2 SYGVNS. V lost 4 bases, J lost 7 bases, and 13 bases lay in between. This CDR3 region has 13 residues. CDR3 sequence (DNA): TGTGCCAGCAGTGCGGGCCAGAAACGTGGCTACACCTTC. It is translated as CASSAGQKRGYTF.

CDR3 coding DNA: TGTGCCAGCAGCGTGGGTGGGGTGACCCACTCCTACGAGCAGTACTTC. Protein sequence: CASSVGGVTHSYEQYF. The V call is TRBV9, the J call TRBJ2-7; D gene unclear. Trimming cost V 2 bases and J 0 bases, with 15 bases left between them. This CDR3 region has 16 residues. CDR1 and CDR2 (germline): SGDLS, YYNGEE.

The J gene is TRBJ1-1, the V gene TRBV28; D unclear. The germline gives CDR1 MDHEN, CDR2 SYDVKM. Trimming shortened V by 2 bases and J by 3 bases, and 10 bases separated the two germline ends. The CDR3 is 14 residues long. The DNA of the CDR3 is TGTGCCAGCAGTTTAGGGAGATGGGACACTGAAGCTTTCTTT. This translates into CASSLGRWDTEAFF. Supplemented by reference TRBV28 and TRBJ1-1, the full variable domain reads DVKVTQSSRYLVKRTGEKVFLECVQDMDHENMFWYRQDPGLGLRLIYFSYDVKMKEKGDIPEGYSVSREKKERFSLILESASTNQTSMYLCASSLGRWDTEAFFGQGTRLTVV.

This clone has more than one count but fewer than ten. The chain recombines TRBV4-1 with TRBJ2-3; no definite D call. CDR3 length: 13 residues. CDR1 MGHRA and CDR2 YSYEKL come from the germline V gene. Trimming removed 1 base from V and 4 bases from J, with 6 bases in between. CDR3 in amino acids: CASSQVNPDTQYF. DNA for the CDR3: TGCGCCAGCAGCCAAGTAAATCCAGATACGCAGTATTTT.

This rearrangement joins TRBV5-4 to TRBJ1-1, with D tentatively TRBD1 (6 bases). V gave up 3 bases and J gave up 0 bases, with 12 bases separating them. The length of the CDR3 is 15 residues. In germline, CDR1 is SGHNT, CDR2 YYREEE (reference sequence). CDR3 in amino acids: CASSSQQGLNTEAFF. The CDR3 DNA is TGTGCCAGCAGCTCCCAACAGGGCCTGAACACTGAAGCTTTCTTT.

The chain carries TRBV28 and TRBJ1-5; D is uncertain. The ends were cut back, 7 bases at V and 0 bases at J, with 7 bases in the middle. CDR1 is MDHEN and CDR2 is SYDVKM in the germline V gene. This CDR3 comprises 13 residues. CDR3: CASTSHSNQPQHF. DNA for the CDR3: TGTGCCAGCACTTCGCATAGCAATCAGCCCCAGCATTTT. Supplemented by reference TRBV28 and TRBJ1-5, the full variable domain reads DVKVTQSSRYLVKRTGEKVFLECVQDMDHENMFWYRQDPGLGLRLIYFSYDVKMKEKGDIPEGYSVSREKKERFSLILESASTNQTSMYLCASTSHSNQPQHFGDGTRLSIL.